Sequencing of this TCR beta chain was carried out in a study of molecular identifiers for immune sequencing clone quantification. For the study at large: Four of five splits of RNA from about 20,000 or 100,000 naive CD8 cells were sequenced in replicates.

This CDR3 has 15 amino acids. Deletions cut 2 bases from V and 5 bases from J, with 12 bases between. Germline CDR1 is MNHEY and CDR2 is SVGEGT. A single record per CDR3 protein comes from TCRdb applying MiXCR to the PCR reads. Among about 640,000 distinct CDR3 sequences listed, approximately 20% were seen once. In its sample, this clonotype was seen many times. Sequencing was done on a sample of naive CD8+ T cells from blood, with Jurkat cell RNA spiked in. Subset defined: FACS-sorted CD8+CD4-CCR7+CD45RA+ naive T cells. The TCR was taken from a human donor in good health. Some libraries in this study had Jurkat cell RNA spiked in. V gene TRBV6-2 or TRBV6-3 combines with J gene TRBJ2-2; no definite D call. CDR3 sequence reads: CASSYASRRTGELFF. CDR3 nucleotides: TGTGCCAGCAGTTACGCCTCCAGAAGAACCGGGGAGCTGTTTTTT.